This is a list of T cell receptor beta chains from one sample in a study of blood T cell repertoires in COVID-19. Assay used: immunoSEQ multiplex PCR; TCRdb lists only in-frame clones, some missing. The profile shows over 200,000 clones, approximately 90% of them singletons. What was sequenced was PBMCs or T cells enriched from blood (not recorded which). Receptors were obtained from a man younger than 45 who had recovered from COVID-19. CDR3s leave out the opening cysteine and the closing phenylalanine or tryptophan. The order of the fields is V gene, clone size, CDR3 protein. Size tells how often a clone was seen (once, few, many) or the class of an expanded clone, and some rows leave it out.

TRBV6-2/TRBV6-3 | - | ASSRILATNTGELF
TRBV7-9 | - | ASSLVIPGELF
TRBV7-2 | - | ASSLRPPRRLNSPLH
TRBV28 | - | ASSLPRGRSYEQY
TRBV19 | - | ASTPAYQGRNQPQH
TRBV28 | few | ASRAEPGGRQPQH
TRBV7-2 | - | ASSLDINNYGYT
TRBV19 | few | ASSMEAGVGYEQY
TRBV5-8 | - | ASSLSGTGGQPQH
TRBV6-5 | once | ASSSGPTEAF
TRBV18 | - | ASSPGRGTKNIQY
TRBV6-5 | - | ASSTTSGDAF
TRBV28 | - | ASNGIIYGYT
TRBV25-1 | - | ASIRTGGNTGELF
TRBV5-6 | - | ASSHRVRYEQY
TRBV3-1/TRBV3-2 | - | ASSQVHSGANVLT
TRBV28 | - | ASSLLFYEQY
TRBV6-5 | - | ASRLAGGTDTQY
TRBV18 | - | ASSQRSDTEAF
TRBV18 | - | AGAGTEMEAF
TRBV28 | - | ASPPGGTSGVYEQY
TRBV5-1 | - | ASSLNRERVHGYT
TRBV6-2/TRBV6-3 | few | ASSYYLANTYEQY
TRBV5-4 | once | ASSLRDQETQY
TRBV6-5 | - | ASRTSPTGPGELF
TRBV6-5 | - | ASSGQGDYGYT
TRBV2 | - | ASSRTSGGANEQF
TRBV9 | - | ASSVGSGGRNEQF
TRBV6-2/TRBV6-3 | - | ASSPFRQETQY
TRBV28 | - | ASSHQGATNEKLF
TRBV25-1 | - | ASSAAGQTNQQF
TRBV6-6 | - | ASSYLLLETQY
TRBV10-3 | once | AIRAGQGERGTEAF
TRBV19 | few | ASNPGQGGEKLF
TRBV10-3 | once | AISPGIHEQY
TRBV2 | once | ASRQVLAGDPGTGELF
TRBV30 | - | AWSVTALEKLF
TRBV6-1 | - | ASSEAGGRAGNTIY
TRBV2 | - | ASHKRDSQETQY
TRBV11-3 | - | ASSPKWPNTEAF
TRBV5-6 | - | ASSLWDRENQPQH
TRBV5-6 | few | ASSWWTSGRRGETQY
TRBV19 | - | ASSSLGQGSEAF
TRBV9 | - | ASSVGAGGFTDTQY
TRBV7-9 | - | ASSSDRQRETQY
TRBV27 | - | ASSPRQGRIGHGYT
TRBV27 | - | ASSSIAGGYNEQF
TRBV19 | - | ASRQGSTYNEQF
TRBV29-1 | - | SARQGASSEQY
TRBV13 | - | ASLFGRPRTNTQY